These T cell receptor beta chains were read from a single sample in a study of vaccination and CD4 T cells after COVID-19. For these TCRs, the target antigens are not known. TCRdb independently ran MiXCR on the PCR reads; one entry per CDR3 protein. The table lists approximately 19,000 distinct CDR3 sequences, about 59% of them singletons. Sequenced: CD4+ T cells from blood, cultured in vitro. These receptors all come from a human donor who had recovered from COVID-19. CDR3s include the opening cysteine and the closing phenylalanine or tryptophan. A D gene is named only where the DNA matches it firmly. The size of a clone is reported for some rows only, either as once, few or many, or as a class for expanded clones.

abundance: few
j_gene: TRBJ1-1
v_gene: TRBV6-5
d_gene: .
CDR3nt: TGTGCCAGCAGTTACCGGATGAACACTGAAGCTTTCTTT
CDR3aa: CASSYRMNTEAFF

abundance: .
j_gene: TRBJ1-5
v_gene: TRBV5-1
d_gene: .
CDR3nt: TGCGCCAGCAGTTCGACCGGAGATAGCAATCAGCCCCAGCATTTT
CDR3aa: CASSSTGDSNQPQHF

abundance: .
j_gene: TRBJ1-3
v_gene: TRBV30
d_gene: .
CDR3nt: TGTGCCTGGAGTATGGGGGAGAACACCATATATTTT
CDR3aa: CAWSMGENTIYF

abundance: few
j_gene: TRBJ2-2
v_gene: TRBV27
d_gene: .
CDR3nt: TGTGCCAGCAGGCAGGGATTAAACACCGGGGAGCTGTTTTTT
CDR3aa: CASRQGLNTGELFF

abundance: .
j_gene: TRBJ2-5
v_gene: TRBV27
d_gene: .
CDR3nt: TGTGCCAGCAGTTCCCCGATGACAGGACAAGAGACCCAGTACTTC
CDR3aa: CASSSPMTGQETQYF

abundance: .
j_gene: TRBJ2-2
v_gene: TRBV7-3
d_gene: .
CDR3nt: TGTGCCAGCCATCCCGCGGGCGGGGTCGGTCCCGGGGAGCTGTTTTTT
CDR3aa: CASHPAGGVGPGELFF

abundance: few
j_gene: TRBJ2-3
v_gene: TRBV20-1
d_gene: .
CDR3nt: TGCAGTGCTAGAGCTGCTGGCGGGGCAGATACGCAGTATTTT
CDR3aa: CSARAAGGADTQYF

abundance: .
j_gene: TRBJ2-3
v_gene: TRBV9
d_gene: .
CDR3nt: TGTGCCAGCAGCGTAGGGGTCGATACTAGCACAGATACGCAGTATTTT
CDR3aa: CASSVGVDTSTDTQYF

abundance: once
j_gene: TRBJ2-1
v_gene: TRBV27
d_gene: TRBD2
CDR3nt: TGTGCCAGCAGTTTATCGATAAGACTAGCGGGATTCAATGAGCAGTTCTTC
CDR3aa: CASSLSIRLAGFNEQFF

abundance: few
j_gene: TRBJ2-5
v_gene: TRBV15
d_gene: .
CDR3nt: TGTGCCACCAGCAGAGTATCGGAGACCCAGTACTTC
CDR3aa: CATSRVSETQYF

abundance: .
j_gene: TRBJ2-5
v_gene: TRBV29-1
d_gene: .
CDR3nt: TGCAGCGTTTGGAAAGAGACCCAGTACTTC
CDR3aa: CSVWKETQYF

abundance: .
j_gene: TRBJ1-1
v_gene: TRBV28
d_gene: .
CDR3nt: TGTGCCAGCAGTTTATTCGCCCCCCTATTGAACACTGAAGCTTTCTTT
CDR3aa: CASSLFAPLLNTEAFF

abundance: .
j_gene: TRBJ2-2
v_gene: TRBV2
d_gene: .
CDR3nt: TGTGCCAGCGTCTGGGATTCAACTGGGGAGCTGTTTTTT
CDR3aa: CASVWDSTGELFF

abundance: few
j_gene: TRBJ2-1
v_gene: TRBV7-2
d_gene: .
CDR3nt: TGTGCCAGCAGCTTAACCAGCGGCCCATACAATGAGCAGTTCTTC
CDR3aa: CASSLTSGPYNEQFF

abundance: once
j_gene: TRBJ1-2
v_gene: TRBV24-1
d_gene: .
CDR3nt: TGTGCCACCAGTGACCCAAGGAGGGTTGGCTATGGCTACACCTTC
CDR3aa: CATSDPRRVGYGYTF

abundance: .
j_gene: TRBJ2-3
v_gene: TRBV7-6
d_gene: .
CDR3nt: TGTGCCAGCAGCAGAGACTTTGCAGATACGCAGTATTTT
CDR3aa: CASSRDFADTQYF

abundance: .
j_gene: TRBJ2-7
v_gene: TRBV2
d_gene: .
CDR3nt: TGTGCCAGCAGCCCCCGGGCGCTCTCCTACGAGCAGTACTTC
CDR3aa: CASSPRALSYEQYF

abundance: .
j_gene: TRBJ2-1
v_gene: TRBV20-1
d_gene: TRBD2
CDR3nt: TGCAGTGCTAAAAGACCATCGGGACTACCCTACAATGAGCAGTTCTTC
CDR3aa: CSAKRPSGLPYNEQFF

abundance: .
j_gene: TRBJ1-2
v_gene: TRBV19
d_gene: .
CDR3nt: TGTGCCAGTAGTCCAGGGCAAGTCGGCTACACCTTC
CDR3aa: CASSPGQVGYTF

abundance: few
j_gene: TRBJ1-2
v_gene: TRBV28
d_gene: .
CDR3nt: TGTGCCAGCAGTGGTATGGGATATGGCTACACCTTC
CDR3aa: CASSGMGYGYTF

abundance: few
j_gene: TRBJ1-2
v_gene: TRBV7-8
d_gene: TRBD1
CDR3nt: TGTGCCAGCAGCTCCCGGGACAGGGGGGGCTACACCTTC
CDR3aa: CASSSRDRGGYTF

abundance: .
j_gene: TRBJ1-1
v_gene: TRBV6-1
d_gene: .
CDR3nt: TGTGCCAGCACCAGAACGAACCCGGGGGGGGGCTCCTCTGAAGCTTTCTTT
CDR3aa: CASTRTNPGGGSSEAFF

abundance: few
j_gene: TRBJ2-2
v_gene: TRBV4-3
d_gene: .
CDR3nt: TGCGCCAGCAGCCCGAGGGGCAACACCGGGGAGCTGTTTTTT
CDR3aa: CASSPRGNTGELFF

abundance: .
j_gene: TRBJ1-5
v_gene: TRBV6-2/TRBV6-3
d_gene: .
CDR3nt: TGTGCCAGCAGTAACCAGGGGAACCATCAGCCCCAGCATTTT
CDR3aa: CASSNQGNHQPQHF

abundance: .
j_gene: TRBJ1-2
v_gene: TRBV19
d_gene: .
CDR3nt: TGTGCCGGTAGTATTTGGACAAAGCCCTCCTATGGCTACACCTTC
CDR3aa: CAGSIWTKPSYGYTF

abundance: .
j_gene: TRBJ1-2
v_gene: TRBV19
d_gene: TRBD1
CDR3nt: TGTGCCAGTAGTGACTCCGGGACAGGGGGCGACTATGGCTACACCTTC
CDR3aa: CASSDSGTGGDYGYTF

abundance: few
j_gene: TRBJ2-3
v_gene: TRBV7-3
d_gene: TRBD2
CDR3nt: TGTGCCAGCAGCTTAAGCCCGACTAGCGGGTCTGATACGCAGTATTTT
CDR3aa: CASSLSPTSGSDTQYF

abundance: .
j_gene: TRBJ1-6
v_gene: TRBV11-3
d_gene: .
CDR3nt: TGTGCCAGCAGTTCGGACGGGGGCTATAATTCACCCCTCCACTTT
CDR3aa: CASSSDGGYNSPLHF

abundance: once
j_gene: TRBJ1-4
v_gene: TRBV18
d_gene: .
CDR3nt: TGTGCCAGCTCACGGGGACGAGTTTCGGAGGAAAAACTGTTTTTT
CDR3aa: CASSRGRVSEEKLFF

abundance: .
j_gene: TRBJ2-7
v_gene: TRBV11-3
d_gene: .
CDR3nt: TGTGCCAGCAGCCGACTCGCTCAGGGCGACGAGCAGTACTTC
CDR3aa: CASSRLAQGDEQYF

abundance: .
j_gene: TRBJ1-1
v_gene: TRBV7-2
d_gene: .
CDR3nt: TGTGCCAGCAGCTCAGGATCGAACACTGAAGCTTTCTTT
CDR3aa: CASSSGSNTEAFF

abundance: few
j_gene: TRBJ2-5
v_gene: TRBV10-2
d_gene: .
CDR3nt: TGCGCCAGCAGTGAATTAGGACAGCGCCAAGAGACCCAGTACTTC
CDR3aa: CASSELGQRQETQYF

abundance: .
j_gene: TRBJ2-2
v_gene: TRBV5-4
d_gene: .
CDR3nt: TGTGCCAGCAGCTTCGACAGGACGAACACCGGGGAGCTGTTTTTT
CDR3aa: CASSFDRTNTGELFF